The clone carrying this T cell receptor beta chain was seen repeatedly, ten times or more. One entry per CDR3 protein, called by TCRdb with MiXCR from the PCR reads. The repertoire holds 68,000 or so distinct CDR3 sequences, 17% seen once, with approximately 1.5% in the top ten. The CDR3 spans 13 residues. V lost 6 bases and J lost 5; bases outside the gene matches: 6. Germline V gene sequence: CDR1 SEHNR, CDR2 FQNEAQ (reference sequence). The data are from a study of molecular identifiers for immune sequencing clone quantification. Sequenced: naive CD8+ T cells from blood, with Jurkat cell RNA spiked in. The subset is: FACS-sorted CD8+CD4-CCR7+CD45RA+ naive T cells. The rearrangement links TRBV7-9 to TRBJ2-5, with 7 bases identical to TRBD1. This clonotype was obtained from a human donor in good health. Some libraries in this study had Jurkat cell RNA spiked in. CDR3 sequence: CASSSGRGETQYF. The CDR3 DNA follows: TGTGCCAGCAGTTCCGGCAGGGGGGAGACCCAGTACTTC.